The clone carrying this TCR beta chain was recorded only once. CDR3 size: 13 residues. Trimming cost V 1 base and J 4 bases, with 6 bases left between them. The germline V gene encodes CDR1 SGHNT and CDR2 YENEEA. TCRdb's copy holds only in-frame clones and misses some; the assay was immunoSEQ multiplex PCR. The repertoire includes fewer than 150,000 clones, 90% of them detected once, and more than 2% sits in the top ten. This sample stems from a study of control samples from healthy donors and cancer patients. The sequenced sample consisted of blood. This clonotype originated in a man aged 18 to 30 in good health. This rearrangement joins TRBV11-3 to TRBJ2-3; D gene unclear. CDR3 loop: CASSLGQADTQYF. The DNA of the CDR3 is TGTGCCAGCAGCTTAGGGCAGGCAGATACGCAGTATTTT.